These 24 T cell receptor beta chains share one sample of origin, sequenced in a study of blood T cells in healthy people across ages. The second PCR ran about 6 to 12 cycles with a sample-barcoded 5' primer and J-beta primers. TCRdb reprocessed the 5' RACE reads with MiXCR, giving one entry per CDR3 protein. The top ten hold about 11% of the sample, which has approximately 1.5 million distinct CDR3 sequences, 30% to 40% seen once. The sample was blood. Receptors were obtained from a woman aged 25-40 years in good health.

This clonotype was found many times. Relative to the germline gene, one junction end is altered; a read error may explain this. The V gene is TRBV7-2, the J gene TRBJ2-7; 11 bases are a match to TRBD2. The CDR3 loop spans 18 amino acids. The germline gives CDR1 SGHTA, CDR2 FQGNSA. CDR3 sequence reads: CASSVAPPGLAAKDEQYF. As DNA, the CDR3 is TGTGCCAGCAGCGTAGCGCCGCCGGGACTAGCGGCCAAGGACGAGCAGTACTTC.

In this sample, this clonotype turned up a few times. V gene TRBV27 combines with J gene TRBJ2-1; a possible D gene is TRBD1 (6 bases). CDR3 length equals 14 residues. V shed 7 bases and J shed 8 bases, with 18 bases lying between them. Looked up from germline, CDR1 is MNHEY and CDR2 is SMNVEV (reference sequence). CDR3 residues: CASKFGTGWDEQFF. CDR3 coding DNA: TGTGCCAGCAAGTTTGGAACAGGGTGGGATGAGCAGTTCTTC.

A few counts support this clonotype. V is TRBV20-1 and J is TRBJ2-7; D gene unclear. V lost 5 bases, J lost 1 base, and 15 bases lay in between. The CDR3 sequence is 14 residues long. Germline-derived CDR1 and CDR2 are DFQATT and SNEGSKA (reference sequence). The CDR3 sequence is CSAHTPVGSYEQYF. The DNA for the CDR3 is TGCAGTGCTCATACTCCCGTAGGATCCTACGAGCAGTACTTC.

The table lists this clonotype with a few counts. The chain carries TRBV9 and TRBJ2-1; D might be TRBD1 or TRBD2, each matching 5 bases. The CDR3 totals 14 residues. The germline V gene encodes CDR1 SGDLS and CDR2 YYNGEE. V lost 2 bases, J lost 5 bases, and 11 bases lay in between. The CDR3 reads CASSVGRADNEQFF. Here the CDR3 DNA reads TGTGCCAGCAGCGTGGGGCGGGCCGACAATGAGCAGTTCTTC.

This clonotype has more than one count but fewer than ten. Here the CDR3 DNA reads TGTGCCAGCAGCGCGAGCGAGACTATGGAGACCCAGTACTTC. It is translated as CASSASETMETQYF. The chain couples TRBV9 to TRBJ2-5; D might be TRBD2 (5 bases). Germline CDR1 is SGDLS and CDR2 is YYNGEE. The V end was cut by 3 bases, the J end by 5 bases, with 14 bases between. CDR3 length equals 14 residues.

CDR3 sequence: CASSPESWVSTEAFF. CDR3 DNA: TGTGCCAGCAGTCCTGAAAGCTGGGTGAGCACTGAAGCTTTCTTT. The V and J genes are TRBV27 and TRBJ1-1, with D unclear. The V end lost 5 bases, the J end lost 4 bases, and 17 bases lay between the germline ends. The CDR3 sequence is 15 residues long. Germline CDR1 MNHEY, CDR2 SMNVEV (reference sequence).

This clonotype was detected only a few times. The genes are TRBV27 and TRBJ1-1; D remains unclear. Germline assignment: CDR1 MNHEY and CDR2 SMNVEV (reference sequence). The V end lost 5 bases, the J end lost 3 bases, and 13 bases lay between the germline ends. This CDR3 contains 14 residues. The DNA for the CDR3 is TGTGCCAGCAGTCTTACTGGCTGGGACACTGAAGCTTTCTTT. Its translation: CASSLTGWDTEAFF.

The chain employs TRBV18 and TRBJ1-2, with 8 bases matching TRBD1. The CDR3 has 18 residues. V trimming: 1 base; J trimming: 2 bases; junction bases outside the gene matches: 12. Germline V gives CDR1 KGHSH, CDR2 LQKENI. The CDR3 nucleotides read TGTGCCAGCTCACCACGGGACAGGACTAACGGGTTGAACTATGGCTACACCTTC. Residues: CASSPRDRTNGLNYGYTF.

The chain links TRBV3-1 to TRBJ2-1, with TRBD2 matching 8 bases. Trimming cost V 1 base and J 12 bases; bases outside gene matches: 11. Germline CDR1 is LGHDT and CDR2 is YNNKEL (reference sequence). The CDR3 extends over 15 amino acids. CDR3 nucleotide sequence: TGTGCCAGCAGCCAAGCCCCGGGTAGCGGGGAATCGCAGTTCTTC. Its translation is CASSQAPGSGESQFF.

The sample holds a few counts of this clonotype. CDR3 in DNA: TGTGCCAGCAGAGGCCTAGCGAACGAGGGAACCGGGGAGCTGTTTTTT. Translating it yields CASRGLANEGTGELFF. This chain connects TRBV11-2 to TRBJ2-2, with D possibly TRBD2 on 6 matching bases. There are 16 residues in the CDR3. V was shortened by 6 bases and J by 5 bases, with 19 bases between the two germline ends. Per germline, CDR1 SGHAT and CDR2 FQNNGV.

The table lists this clonotype with many counts. V and J are TRBV5-1 and TRBJ2-1; the match to TRBD2 covers 9 bases. The V gene end was trimmed by 0 bases and the J gene end by 8 bases; junction bases not matched to a gene: 6. Germline V CDR1 and CDR2: SGHRS, YFSETQ. There are 15 residues in the CDR3. The CDR3 loop is CASSLEGTSWDEQFF. CDR3 in DNA: TGCGCCAGCAGCTTGGAAGGGACTAGCTGGGATGAGCAGTTCTTC.

This clonotype was counted between two and nine times. The chain recombines TRBV3-1 with TRBJ1-2, with TRBD1 matching 8 bases. CDR3 size: 13 residues. CDR1 LGHDT and CDR2 YNNKEL come from the germline V gene (reference sequence). The trim removed 10 bases at V and 5 bases at J, leaving 9 bases unmatched. The CDR3 nucleotides are TGTGCCACCCGAGGGAACAGGGGGTATGGCTACACCTTC. Translation gives CATRGNRGYGYTF.

This clonotype was seen a single time. The J gene is TRBJ1-1, the V gene TRBV27, with D perhaps matching TRBD1 (5 bases). Deletions cut 5 bases from V and 1 base from J, with 14 bases between. Germline loops: CDR1 MNHEY, CDR2 SMNVEV (reference sequence). The CDR3 consists of 15 residues. CDR3 amino acids: CASSPYVTANTEAFF. CDR3 DNA: TGTGCCAGCAGTCCCTACGTGACAGCGAACACTGAAGCTTTCTTT.

Many counts were recorded for this clonotype. CDR3 residues: CSVVSTSGSTDTQYF. The CDR3, as DNA: TGCAGCGTTGTTTCGACTAGCGGGAGCACAGATACGCAGTATTTT. The V and J genes are TRBV29-1 and TRBJ2-3, with TRBD2 matching 10 bases. Germline V lookup: CDR1 SQVTM, CDR2 ANQGSEA. The CDR3 consists of 15 residues. V lost 4 bases to trimming and J lost 0 bases; unmatched junction nucleotides: 4.

In its sample, this clonotype was seen a few times. The genes are TRBV29-1 and TRBJ2-1, with 7 bases fitting TRBD1. Germline-derived CDR1 and CDR2 are SQVTM and ANQGSEA. J was trimmed by 0 bases and V by 2 bases; bases with no gene match: 10. This CDR3 is built from 17 residues. As DNA, the CDR3 is TGCAGCGTTGAAACCGACAGGGACCTATTCTCCTACAATGAGCAGTTCTTC. Residues: CSVETDRDLFSYNEQFF.

The sample holds a few counts of this clonotype. The chain has TRBV12-3 or TRBV12-4 and TRBJ2-3, with D perhaps TRBD2 (6 bases). V gave up 7 bases and J gave up 8 bases, with 13 bases separating them. CDR3 length equals 12 residues. The CDR3 sequence is CASKEGNGTQYF. DNA for the CDR3: TGTGCCAGCAAGGAGGGGAATGGTACGCAGTATTTT.

At least ten counts were recorded for this clonotype. This chain joins TRBV13 and TRBJ2-7, with 7 bases that match TRBD1. V shed 4 bases, J shed 6 bases, and the junction held 9 bases outside the gene matches. CDR3 length: 14 residues. CDR1 is PRHDT and CDR2 is FYEKMQ in the germline V gene (reference sequence). CDR3 in amino acids: CASSSGQGVGEQYF. CDR3 bases: TGTGCCAGCAGCTCAGGGCAGGGGGTTGGCGAGCAGTACTTC.

The rearrangement joins TRBV20-1 to TRBJ2-3, with 15 bases fitting TRBD2. The CDR3 covers 20 residues. The germline V gene has CDR1 DFQATT and CDR2 SNEGSKA (reference sequence). Trimming at V came to 3 bases and at J to 0 bases, leaving 13 bases not matched to a gene. The CDR3 bases are TGCAGTGCTAGCGCCCCCGGGGGACTAGCGGGGGGCCCGAGCACAGATACGCAGTATTTT. This translates into CSASAPGGLAGGPSTDTQYF.

This clonotype showed up many times. This chain links TRBV6-6 with TRBJ2-6; perhaps TRBD1 as D (6 bases). Germline V gene lookup returns CDR1 MNHNY and CDR2 SVGAGI (reference sequence). CDR3 size: 15 residues. The V and J ends lost 7 bases and 2 bases respectively, with 12 bases between them. CDR3: CASIKGDAGANVLTF. The DNA of the CDR3 is TGTGCCAGCATCAAGGGGGATGCTGGGGCCAACGTCCTGACTTTC.

The chain couples TRBV4-1 to TRBJ2-1; 9 bases agree with TRBD2. The CDR3 contains 16 residues. V shed 4 bases, J shed 9 bases, and the junction held 13 bases outside the gene matches. Per germline, CDR1 MGHRA and CDR2 YSYEKL. The CDR3 nucleotides are TGCGCCAGCAGCCGGACCGAGCTAGCGGGATCACGTGAGCAGTTCTTC. Its protein product is CASSRTELAGSREQFF.

This rearrangement joins TRBV6-7 to TRBJ2-2, with D perhaps assigned TRBD1 or TRBD2 (6 bases each). TRBV6-7 is an ORF for which the function is uncertain. This CDR3 contains 17 residues. V was pared by 7 bases and J by 4 bases, with 22 bases between. CDR3 DNA sequence: TGTGCCAGCAACCTCTTTACGTCGGGGGCCGGCACCGGGGAGCTGTTTTTT. Encoded protein: CASNLFTSGAGTGELFF.

This clonotype was seen repeatedly, ten times or more. The V gene is TRBV4-1, the J gene TRBJ2-5; no clear D gene. Trimming removed 1 base from V and 4 bases from J, with 10 bases in between. Per germline, CDR1 MGHRA and CDR2 YSYEKL. The CDR3 runs to 14 residues. The CDR3 is CASSQVSLLETQYF. In DNA, the CDR3 is TGCGCCAGCAGCCAAGTTTCCCTGTTAGAGACCCAGTACTTC.

This chain joins TRBV7-6 and TRBJ2-1; 7 bases are a match to TRBD2. Per the germline V gene, CDR1 is SGHVS and CDR2 is FNYEAQ. The ends lost 8 bases at V and 6 bases at J; junction bases unmatched: 10. The CDR3 has 14 amino acids. The CDR3 spells CASARGGLANEQFF. CDR3 nucleotide sequence: TGTGCCAGCGCGCGCGGGGGACTTGCCAATGAGCAGTTCTTC.

The rearrangement uses TRBV20-1 and TRBJ2-7; 8 bases line up with TRBD1. V gave up 6 bases and J gave up 4 bases; unmatched junction bases: 8. CDR3 length: 13 amino acids. In germline, CDR1 is DFQATT, CDR2 SNEGSKA (reference sequence). The CDR3 here is CSARDRLTYEQYV. The CDR3, as DNA: TGCAGTGCACGGGACAGGCTGACATACGAGCAGTACGTC.